One and the same sample provided the 6 T cell receptor beta chains below, sequenced in a study of blood T cell repertoires in COVID-19. TCRdb keeps only in-frame clones here, not all; method: immunoSEQ multiplex PCR. The sample has 300,000 to 350,000 clones; roughly nine tenths are singletons. Sample: peripheral blood. The receptors here all came from a man in his late teens or twenties with active or convalescent COVID-19.

V gene TRBV7-9 combines with J gene TRBJ2-5; D not resolved. Trimming pared 2 bases from V and 4 bases from J, leaving 11 bases between. The CDR3 spans 14 residues. Germline V gives CDR1 SEHNR, CDR2 FQNEAQ (reference sequence). The CDR3 loop reads CASSLQGVVETQYF. For the CDR3, the DNA is TGTGCCAGCAGCTTACAAGGAGTGGTAGAGACCCAGTACTTC.

The chain joins TRBV6-5 to TRBJ1-1; possibly TRBD1 for D (6 bases). This CDR3 is 14 amino acids long. Trimming shortened V by 9 bases and J by 4 bases, and 18 bases separated the two germline ends. Germline assignment: CDR1 MNHEY and CDR2 SVGAGI. The CDR3 protein is CASWQAGAPTEAFF. The CDR3 nucleotides are TGTGCCAGTTGGCAGGCGGGGGCGCCCACTGAAGCTTTCTTT.

The chain has TRBV10-3 and TRBJ1-2; perhaps TRBD1 as D (5 bases). The CDR3 contains 14 residues. Between the trimmed V and J ends, which lost 3 bases and 6 bases, there was a span of 14 bases. Germline V gives CDR1 ENHRY, CDR2 SYGVKD. CDR3 residues: CAISDFGGEDGYTF. CDR3 bases: TGTGCCATCAGTGACTTTGGGGGGGAAGATGGCTACACCTTC.

The CDR3 sequence is CASTISGLGTEAFF. In DNA, the CDR3 is TGTGCCAGTACCATCTCAGGGCTCGGCACTGAAGCTTTCTTT. V and J are TRBV19 and TRBJ1-1; possible D gene TRBD1, 5 bases. Germline V gene data show CDR1 as LNHDA and CDR2 as SQIVND (reference sequence). The ends were cut back, 7 bases at V and 4 bases at J, with 16 bases in the middle. The CDR3 is 14 residues long.

The rearrangement joins TRBV4-3 to TRBJ2-3; tentatively, D is TRBD1 (6 bases). V was clipped by 3 bases and J by 0 bases, with 13 bases between them. Germline V gene sequence: CDR1 LGHNA, CDR2 YSLEER. The CDR3 loop spans 16 amino acids. The CDR3 reads CASSQQQGLSTDTQYF. In DNA form, the CDR3 reads TGCGCCAGCAGCCAGCAACAGGGCCTCAGCACAGATACGCAGTATTTT.

This clone appeared once. V is TRBV5-1 and J is TRBJ1-3; D may be TRBD1 (6 bases). Trimming left V 0 bases short and J 0 bases short, with 7 bases between. Germline V gene sequence: CDR1 SGHRS, CDR2 YFSETQ. The length of the CDR3 is 15 residues. Written as DNA, the CDR3 is TGCGCCAGCAGCTTGGAAGGGGGCTCTGGAAACACCATATATTTT. It encodes CASSLEGGSGNTIYF.